This T cell receptor beta chain originates from a study of T cell clones after liver transplantation. General study points: Low donor cell numbers restricted donor-reactive repertoire measurement in two subjects.

CDR3 length equals 18 residues. CDR1 and CDR2 from the germline V gene are LGHNA and YNFKEQ. V lost 1 base, J lost 4 bases, and 11 bases stayed unmatched. As for this clone: Its antigen remains unidentified.

Produced via immunoSEQ multiplex PCR; TCRdb's table is partial and in-frame only. The table shows tens of thousands of clones, with over 55% occurring only once. Specimen: CD4+ T cells from blood, collected before liver transplant. This sequence joins TRBV4-2 and TRBJ2-7; 12 positions match TRBD2. The receptor comes from a human donor who received a liver transplant. Here the CDR3 reads CASSQVWPLAGGRYEQYF. The DNA for the CDR3 is TGTGCCAGCAGCCAAGTCTGGCCTCTAGCGGGGGGGCGATACGAGCAGTACTTC.